These 3 T cell receptor beta chains share one sample of origin, sequenced in a study of spatial heterogeneity in lung cancer. Indicated time point: sample taken at primary tumor resection. Each CDR3 protein gets one entry after TCRdb re-called the 5' RACE reads with MiXCR. This table has 39,000 or so distinct CDR3 sequences, 7.5% to 8% appearing once. This specimen was PBMCs, taken at surgery. Receptors were obtained from a male donor with early-stage non-small cell lung cancer.

V is TRBV20-1 and J is TRBJ2-7, with D possibly being TRBD1 (5 bases). Germline V gene data show CDR1 as DFQATT and CDR2 as SNEGSKA (reference sequence). This CDR3 contains 16 residues. V gave up 1 base and J gave up 3 bases, with 19 bases separating them. CDR3: CSARAPFEGHSYEQYV. As DNA, the CDR3 is TGCAGTGCTAGAGCCCCTTTTGAAGGACACAGCTACGAGCAGTACGTC.

This clonotype was counted at least ten times. This chain connects TRBV4-2 to TRBJ2-2, with D possibly TRBD2 on 6 matching bases. The length of the CDR3 is 14 residues. Trimming took 0 bases from V and 5 from J, leaving 7 bases between them. CDR1 and CDR2 (germline): LGHNA, YNFKEQ. CDR3 residues: CASSQEAGTGELFF. The CDR3, as DNA: TGTGCCAGCAGCCAAGAAGCGGGTACCGGGGAGCTGTTTTTT.

In this sample, this clonotype turned up many times. The V gene is TRBV4-3, the J gene TRBJ1-5, with a weak D call TRBD1 (5 bases). The germline CDR1 and CDR2 sequences are LGHNA and YSLEER. Trimming took off 4 bases at V and 3 bases at J, with 16 bases between the two ends. The CDR3 totals 16 residues. CDR3: CASSLKWDGHNQPQHF. The CDR3 DNA reads as TGCGCCAGCAGCCTGAAGTGGGACGGCCACAATCAGCCCCAGCATTTT.